The T cell receptor beta chain under discussion was sequenced for a study of blood T cell repertoires in COVID-19. In the study overall: Spain, Italy and the United States supplied samples that represented acute and convalescent COVID-19. PBMCs, B-cell-depleted T cells, or T cells were the source of the cDNA or gDNA that made up the material.

Original methodology: Reference gene primer amplification gave estimated nucleated cell counts. Libraries were prepared by immunoSEQ multiplex PCR; TCRdb keeps only in-frame clonotypes and omits some of them. The V and J calls and the clone size are those of that table, but D and trimming were determined from the DNA. The data show 150,000 to 200,000 clones, roughly 80% seen once. CDR1 is MNHEY and CDR2 is SMNVEV in the germline V gene (reference sequence). CDR3 length equals 19 residues. The V gene lost 10 bases and the J gene lost 0 bases, with 28 bases spanning the gap. This rearrangement joins TRBV27 to TRBJ1-3; D gene uncertain. This TCR was sampled from a man between 65 and 85 years old with active or convalescent COVID-19. Material: peripheral blood. The CDR3: CATGYRYGHHYNSGNTIYF. The CDR3 nucleotides read TGTGCCACGGGGTACCGATACGGCCACCATTATAACTCTGGAAACACCATATATTTT.